What follows is one T cell receptor beta chain and its context. Antigen unknown. The V end was cut by 6 bases, the J end by 1 base, with 15 bases between. Germline assignment: CDR1 MDHEN and CDR2 SYDVKM. The CDR3 spans 15 residues. The entry originates in a study of graft-versus-host responses after intestinal transplantation. TCRdb's table, derived via immunoSEQ multiplex PCR, lists solely in-frame clones and lacks some. Here the sample spans about 120,000 clones, about 95% being singletons. The V gene is TRBV28, the J gene TRBJ1-2, with D possibly being TRBD1 (5 bases). The source material was unstimulated CD8+ T cells sorted from spleen or lymph node cells, sampled before intestinal transplant. The clonotype was recovered from a human donor who received an intestinal transplant. CDR3: CASSSTAGVNYGYTF. The CDR3 DNA reads as TGTGCCAGCAGCTCAACCGCGGGGGTTAACTATGGCTACACCTTC.